This T cell receptor beta chain appears in the sequencing data of a study of shared clonotypes between healthy human individuals. Germline CDR1 and CDR2: SGHRS and YFSETQ. Trimming stripped 4 bases from V and 6 bases from J, with 19 bases between. The CDR3 contains 16 residues. Sequencing used immunoSEQ multiplex PCR; TCRdb keeps in-frame clones, though not all of them. The sample has fewer than 3 million clones, about nine tenths seen once. The receptor comes from a young man in good health. Some clones in this sample may be carry-over from other donors' samples. The genes are TRBV5-1 and TRBJ2-2, with D maybe TRBD1 (5 bases). The source material was naive CD4+ T cells from PBMCs. Sample subset: CD45RA+ positively selected. The CDR3 reads CASSRGETGPPGELFF. CDR3 sequence (DNA): TGCGCCAGCAGCCGCGGTGAAACAGGTCCCCCCGGGGAGCTGTTTTTT.